This passage covers 14 T cell receptor beta chains from one sample sequenced in a study of T-cell reconstitution after alpha-beta-depleted transplantation in children. Unique molecular identifiers were used to barcode this TCRbeta library. Using its own MiXCR run on the PCR reads, TCRdb lists one record per CDR3 protein. The profile shows a few hundred thousand distinct CDR3 sequences, roughly 15% of them singletons. The sequencing used PBMCs, collected from the stem cell graft. These receptors all stem from a human donor who donated a stem cell graft to a child with Fanconi anemia.

This clonotype was seen many times. This chain connects TRBV28 to TRBJ1-4; 9 positions match TRBD1. Germline-derived CDR1 and CDR2 are MDHEN and SYDVKM. The CDR3 runs to 14 residues. The V segment lost 5 bases and the J segment 8 bases; nucleotides outside the gene matches: 6. CDR3 DNA sequence: TGTGCCAGCAGTCCCAGGACAGGGGAGGAAAAACTGTTTTTT. Translating gives CASSPRTGEEKLFF.

This clonotype appeared many times. J is TRBJ2-5 and V is TRBV5-1; the match to TRBD1 covers 7 bases. The V segment lost 3 bases and the J segment 4 bases; nucleotides outside the gene matches: 3. Germline V gene lookup returns CDR1 SGHRS and CDR2 YFSETQ. The CDR3 has 13 residues. The CDR3, as DNA: TGCGCCAGCAGCTCGGGACAGTTAGAGACCCAGTACTTC. Its protein product is CASSSGQLETQYF.

This clonotype was observed many times. The chain recombines TRBV5-1 with TRBJ2-1; TRBD1 is a possible D gene (6 bases). The CDR3 has 14 amino acids. CDR1 and CDR2 (germline): SGHRS, YFSETQ. With 2 bases removed from V and 8 bases from J, the gap between germline ends came to 14 bases. The CDR3 bases are TGCGCCAGCAGCTTAAGCCAAAAGGGGGATGAGCAGTTCTTC. This codes for CASSLSQKGDEQFF.

Many counts were recorded for this clonotype. V is TRBV6-1 and J is TRBJ1-4; D perhaps matches TRBD1 (6 bases). The CDR3 is 14 residues long. V lost 10 bases to trimming and J lost 4 bases, with 16 bases between them. Germline CDR1 is MNHNS and CDR2 is SASEGT. The CDR3 reads CAIRPGHRNEKLFF. CDR3 nucleotides: TGTGCCATCCGTCCGGGACACCGTAATGAAAAACTGTTTTTT.

This clonotype was seen repeatedly, ten times or more. This chain connects TRBV20-1 to TRBJ2-1; 7 positions match TRBD1. The CDR3 has 17 residues. V lost 0 bases, J lost 0 bases, and 8 bases stayed unmatched. The germline V gene has CDR1 DFQATT and CDR2 SNEGSKA (reference sequence). The CDR3, as DNA: TGCAGTGCTAGAGATGGAAGGGGGCCGAGCTCCTACAATGAGCAGTTCTTC. It is translated as CSARDGRGPSSYNEQFF.

This clonotype was observed a handful of times. The chain couples TRBV28 to TRBJ1-1; D gene unclear. This CDR3 is built from 16 residues. CDR1 is MDHEN and CDR2 is SYDVKM in the germline V gene. V lost 5 bases to trimming and J lost 4 bases, with 20 bases between them. The DNA for the CDR3 is TGTGCCAGCAGTCTCGGGTTGGGCCCACTAGGCACTGAAGCTTTCTTT. Protein product: CASSLGLGPLGTEAFF.

At least ten counts were recorded for this clonotype. The rearrangement uses TRBV12-3 or TRBV12-4 and TRBJ1-1; no definite D call. The CDR3 length is 14 residues. Trimming took 7 bases from V and 1 from J, leaving 13 bases between them. DNA of the CDR3: TGTGCCAGCACCTACCCTGGAGGGAACACTGAAGCTTTCTTT. Protein sequence: CASTYPGGNTEAFF.

This clonotype was detected only a few times. The chain is built from TRBV2 and TRBJ1-5; D call uncertain. Looked up from germline, CDR1 is SNHLY and CDR2 is FYNNEI. CDR3 length: 13 residues. V shed 4 bases and J shed 0 bases, with 4 bases lying between them. The CDR3 nucleotides are TGTGCCAGCAGTGTAGGTAGCAATCAGCCCCAGCATTTT. Its translation is CASSVGSNQPQHF.

This clonotype was counted ten times or more. The chain combines TRBV4-1 with TRBJ2-1, with D possibly TRBD1 on 6 matching bases. This CDR3 has 15 amino acids. V was pared by 3 bases and J by 3 bases, with 12 bases between. The germline V gene has CDR1 MGHRA and CDR2 YSYEKL. This CDR3 reads CASSQKGGDYNEQFF. Written as DNA, the CDR3 is TGCGCCAGCAGCCAGAAAGGGGGTGACTACAATGAGCAGTTCTTC.

This clonotype has more than one count but fewer than ten. The rearrangement joins TRBV7-9 to TRBJ2-7, with 8 bases identical to TRBD2. The V gene's germline CDR1 is SEHNR and CDR2 FQNEAQ (reference sequence). The ends lost 3 bases at V and 4 bases at J; junction bases unmatched: 5. This CDR3 has 14 residues. The CDR3 protein is CASSFAGGGYEQYF. As DNA, the CDR3 is TGTGCCAGCAGCTTCGCGGGGGGCGGGTACGAGCAGTACTTC.

This clonotype showed up just a few times. The V call is TRBV2, the J call TRBJ1-6; 8 bases fit TRBD1. The germline V gene has CDR1 SNHLY and CDR2 FYNNEI. This CDR3 spans 14 amino acids. The V segment lost 3 bases and the J segment 9 bases; nucleotides outside the gene matches: 4. The CDR3 protein is CASSEDRAPSPLHF. Here the CDR3 DNA reads TGTGCCAGCAGTGAGGACAGGGCACCTTCACCCCTCCACTTT.

The chain combines TRBV5-1 with TRBJ2-2; D is unresolved. Between the trimmed V and J ends, which lost 6 bases and 4 bases, there was a span of 13 bases. The germline V gene encodes CDR1 SGHRS and CDR2 YFSETQ. The CDR3 contains 14 residues. The CDR3 reads CASTPDPSTGELFF. CDR3 DNA: TGCGCCAGCACCCCGGACCCCTCCACCGGGGAGCTGTTTTTT.

In the case of this clonotype: Relative to the germline gene, one junction end is altered; a read error may explain this. The rearrangement joins TRBV3-1 to TRBJ2-3, with D perhaps matching TRBD2 (6 bases). Germline V gene data show CDR1 as LGHDT and CDR2 as YNNKEL (reference sequence). The length of the CDR3 is 17 residues. The CDR3 protein is CATSQSGLGVRHDTQYF. The CDR3, as DNA: TGTGCCACCAGCCAATCGGGACTGGGGGTTCGCCATGATACGCAGTATTTT.

This clonotype showed up many times. This rearrangement joins TRBV6-2 or TRBV6-3 to TRBJ1-5, with 9 bases matching TRBD1. Per germline, CDR1 MNHEY and CDR2 SVGEGT. J lost 5 bases, V lost 2 bases, and 4 bases had no gene match. This CDR3 contains 15 residues. The CDR3: CASSYRDRVHQPQHF. CDR3 sequence (DNA): TGTGCCAGCAGTTACCGGGACAGGGTTCATCAGCCCCAGCATTTT.